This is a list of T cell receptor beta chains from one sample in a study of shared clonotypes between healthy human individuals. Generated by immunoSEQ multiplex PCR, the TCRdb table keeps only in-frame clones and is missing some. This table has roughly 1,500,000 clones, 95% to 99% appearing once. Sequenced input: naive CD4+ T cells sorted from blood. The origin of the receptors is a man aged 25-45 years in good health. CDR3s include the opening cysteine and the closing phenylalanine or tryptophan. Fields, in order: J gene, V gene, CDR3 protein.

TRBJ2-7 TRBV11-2 CASSLPDSGTISYEQYF
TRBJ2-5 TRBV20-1 CSAKGLGTQYF
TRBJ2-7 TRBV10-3 CAISESKPSGSWGISYEQYF
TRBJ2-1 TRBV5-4 CASSLKLAGVYEQFF
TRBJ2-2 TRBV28 CASSHRVTANTGELFF
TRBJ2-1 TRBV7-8 CASSLEPSGRANEQFF
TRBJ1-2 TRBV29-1 CSVQHGYGYTF
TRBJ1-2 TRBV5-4 CASSADRGSYGYTF
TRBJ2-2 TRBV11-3 CASSLSSPRGTGELFF
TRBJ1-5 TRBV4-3 CASSRLHGSLNQPQHF
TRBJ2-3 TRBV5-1 CASSRGLAGGTDTQYF
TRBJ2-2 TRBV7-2 CASSFKSPRELFF
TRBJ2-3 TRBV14 CASSHRGSGPDTQYF
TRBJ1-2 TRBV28 CASSPSRRPYGYTF
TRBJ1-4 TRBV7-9 CASSLGGGTSEKLFF
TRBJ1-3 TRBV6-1 CASSPRVTSGNTIYF
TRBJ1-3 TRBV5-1 CASSLDGRRNTIYF
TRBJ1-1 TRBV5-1 CASSLYVRDAAFF
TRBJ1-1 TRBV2 CASSPTPWAEAFF
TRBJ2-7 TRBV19 CASSIKGSGIAYEQYF
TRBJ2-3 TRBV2 CASSVTGGPDTQYF
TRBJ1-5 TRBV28 CATINRGNQPQHF
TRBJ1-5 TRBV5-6 CASSLQGNQPQHF
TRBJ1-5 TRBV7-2 CASSLAGGLRNQPQHF
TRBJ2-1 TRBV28 CASSLKLAGGYNEQFF
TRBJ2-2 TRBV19 CATPRESNTGELFF
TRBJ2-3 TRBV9 CASSWDRAQDTQYF
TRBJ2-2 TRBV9 CATSSNEGNTGELFF
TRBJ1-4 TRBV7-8 CASSWNPGQGPEKLFF
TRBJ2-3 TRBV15 CATSRDRAADTQYF
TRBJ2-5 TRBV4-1 CASSQTGTRLQETQYF